Presented here are 4 T cell receptor beta chains from one specimen sequenced in a study of identical twins. TCRdb ran MiXCR on the 5' RACE reads and lists one entry per CDR3 protein. The table records 200,000 to 250,000 distinct CDR3 sequences, 5.5% to 7.5% of them present only once. In addition, the sample was reused for a study of T cells expressing NK-cell markers.

Sequences were obtained from CD8+ T cells sorted from blood. The receptors originated from a woman aged 18-29 years in good health.

The chain has TRBV20-1 and TRBJ2-3, with 8 positions matching TRBD2. This CDR3 is built from 18 residues. From germline, CDR1 is DFQATT and CDR2 SNEGSKA (reference sequence). With V trimmed by 0 bases and J by 1 base, 12 bases remained unmatched. The CDR3 spells CSARERNPLAARTDTQYF. In nucleotides, the CDR3 is TGCAGTGCTAGAGAGAGAAATCCACTAGCGGCGCGCACAGATACGCAGTATTTT.

This clonotype was seen a handful of times. This chain uses TRBV20-1 with TRBJ2-1, with D unresolved. From germline, CDR1 is DFQATT and CDR2 SNEGSKA (reference sequence). The V end was cut by 4 bases, the J end by 2 bases, with 9 bases between. The CDR3 contains 13 residues. Written as DNA, the CDR3 is TGCAGTGCTATTATGCGTGCCTACAATGAGCAGTTCTTC. Protein product: CSAIMRAYNEQFF.

The chain joins TRBV7-2 to TRBJ2-7, with D perhaps given as TRBD1 or TRBD2 (6 bases each). Trimming left V 7 bases short and J 7 bases short, with 17 bases between. This CDR3 contains 13 residues. The V gene's germline CDR1 is SGHTA and CDR2 FQGNSA. CDR3 loop: CASTWDTRGEQYF. In DNA, the CDR3 is TGTGCCAGCACGTGGGACACCCGGGGGGAGCAGTACTTC.

V and J are TRBV7-2 and TRBJ1-2; D unclear. Germline CDR1 reads SGHTA; CDR2 reads FQGNSA. The V end lost 5 bases, the J end lost 6 bases, and 10 bases lay between the germline ends. The CDR3 has 12 amino acids. CDR3: CASSGRTHGYTF. CDR3 in DNA: TGTGCCAGCAGCGGACGGACGCATGGCTACACCTTC.